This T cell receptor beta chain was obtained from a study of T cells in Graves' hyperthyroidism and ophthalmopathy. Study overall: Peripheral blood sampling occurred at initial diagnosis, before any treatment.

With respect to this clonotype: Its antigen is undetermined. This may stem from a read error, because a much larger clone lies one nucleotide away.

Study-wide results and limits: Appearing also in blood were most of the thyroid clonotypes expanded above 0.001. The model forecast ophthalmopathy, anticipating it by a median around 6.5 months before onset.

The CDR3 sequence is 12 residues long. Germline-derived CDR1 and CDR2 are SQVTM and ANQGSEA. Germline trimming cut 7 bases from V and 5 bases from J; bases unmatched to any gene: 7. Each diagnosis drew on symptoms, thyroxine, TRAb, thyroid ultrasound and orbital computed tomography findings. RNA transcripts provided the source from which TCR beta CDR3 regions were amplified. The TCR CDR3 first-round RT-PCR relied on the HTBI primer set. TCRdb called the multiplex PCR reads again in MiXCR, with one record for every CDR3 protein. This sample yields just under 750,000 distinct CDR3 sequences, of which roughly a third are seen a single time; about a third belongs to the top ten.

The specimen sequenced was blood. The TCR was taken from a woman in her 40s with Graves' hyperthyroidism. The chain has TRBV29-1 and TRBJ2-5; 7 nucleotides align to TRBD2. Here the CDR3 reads CSGGGPEETQYF. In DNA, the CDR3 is TGCAGCGGGGGGGGACCCGAGGAGACCCAGTACTTC.